This TCR beta chain was identified during a study of T cells in Graves' hyperthyroidism and ophthalmopathy. This clonotype was counted a few times. The antigen remains unidentified. Hyperthyroidism patients were newly diagnosed, had disease duration under 2 months, and were aged 18 to 65 years. TCR beta CDR3 region amplification was performed from RNA transcripts. The HTBI set primed first-round TCR CDR3 RT-PCR. TCRdb recomputed calls from the multiplex PCR reads with MiXCR, one row per CDR3 protein. The sample consists of 300,000 to 400,000 distinct CDR3 sequences, about 20% of them appearing once. The study, taken as a whole, reports: Ophthalmopathy stood apart from stable hyperthyroidism in a 13 V-J model. The model anticipated ophthalmopathy a median approximately six months pre-onset. Among thyroid clonotypes expanded above 0.001, most also appeared in blood.

Germline V gene sequence: CDR1 SGHRS, CDR2 YFSETQ. This CDR3 spans 16 amino acids. The V gene end was trimmed by 4 bases and the J gene end by 4 bases; junction bases not matched to a gene: 11. The chain links TRBV5-1 to TRBJ2-5; 9 bases map to TRBD2. The sample taken for sequencing was blood. The clonotype was recovered from a woman aged 45 to 65 with Graves' hyperthyroidism. CDR3 sequence: CASSTPGGRGVETQYF. The CDR3 DNA sequence: TGCGCCAGCAGCACCCCTGGCGGGAGGGGTGTAGAGACCCAGTACTTC.